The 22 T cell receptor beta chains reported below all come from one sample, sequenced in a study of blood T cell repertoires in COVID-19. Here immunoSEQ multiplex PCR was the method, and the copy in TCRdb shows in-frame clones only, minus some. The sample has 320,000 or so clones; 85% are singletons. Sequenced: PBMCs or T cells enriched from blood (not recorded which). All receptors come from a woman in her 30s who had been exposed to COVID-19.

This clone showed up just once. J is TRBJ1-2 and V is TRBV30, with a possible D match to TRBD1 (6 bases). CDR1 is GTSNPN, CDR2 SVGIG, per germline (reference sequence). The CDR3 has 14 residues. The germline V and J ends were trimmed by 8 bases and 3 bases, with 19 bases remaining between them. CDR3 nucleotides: TGTGCCGCCTTAAAAAGGGACACATACTATGGCTACACCTTC. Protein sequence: CAALKRDTYYGYTF.

CDR3 amino acids: CASSLSGDSSYEQYF. CDR3 nucleotide sequence: TGCGCCAGCAGTCTTAGCGGGGATAGCTCCTACGAGCAGTACTTC. This sequence joins TRBV5-1 and TRBJ2-7, with 8 bases fitting TRBD2. Germline V gives CDR1 SGHRS, CDR2 YFSETQ. The CDR3 covers 15 residues. Trimming removed 5 bases from V and 0 bases from J; junction bases left unmatched: 7.

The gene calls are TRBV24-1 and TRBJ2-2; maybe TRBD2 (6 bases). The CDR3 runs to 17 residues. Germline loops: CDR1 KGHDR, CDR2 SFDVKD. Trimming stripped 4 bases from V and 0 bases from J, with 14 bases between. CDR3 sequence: CATSDKTRTSNTGELFF. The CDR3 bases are TGTGCCACCAGTGACAAGACTAGGACTTCGAACACCGGGGAGCTGTTTTTT.

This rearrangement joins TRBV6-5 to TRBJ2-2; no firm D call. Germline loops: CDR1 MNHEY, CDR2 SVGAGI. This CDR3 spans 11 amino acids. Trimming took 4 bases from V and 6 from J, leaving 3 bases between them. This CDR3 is CASSSAGELFF. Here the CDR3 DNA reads TGTGCCAGCAGTTCGGCCGGGGAGCTGTTTTTT.

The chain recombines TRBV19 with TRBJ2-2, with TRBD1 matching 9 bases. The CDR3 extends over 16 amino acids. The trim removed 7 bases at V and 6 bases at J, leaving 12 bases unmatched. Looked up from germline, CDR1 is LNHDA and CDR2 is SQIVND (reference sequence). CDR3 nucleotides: TGTGCCAGTAAACTTCAGGGACAGGGAAAAGCCGGGGAGCTGTTTTTT. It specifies CASKLQGQGKAGELFF.

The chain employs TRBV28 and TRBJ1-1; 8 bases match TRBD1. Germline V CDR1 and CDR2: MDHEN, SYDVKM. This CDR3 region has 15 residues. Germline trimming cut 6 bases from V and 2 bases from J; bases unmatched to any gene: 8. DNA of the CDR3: TGTGCCAGCAGGACTAGGGACAGGCTTAACACTGAAGCTTTCTTT. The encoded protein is CASRTRDRLNTEAFF.

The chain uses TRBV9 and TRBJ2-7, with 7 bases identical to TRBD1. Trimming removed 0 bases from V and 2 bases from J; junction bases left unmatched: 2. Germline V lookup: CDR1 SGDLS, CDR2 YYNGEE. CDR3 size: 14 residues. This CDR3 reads CASSVGGQAYEQYF. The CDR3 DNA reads TGTGCCAGCAGCGTAGGTGGACAGGCCTACGAGCAGTACTTC. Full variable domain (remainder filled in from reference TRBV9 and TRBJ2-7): DSGVTQTPKHLITATGQRVTLRCSPRSGDLSVYWYQQSLDQGLQFLIQYYNGEERAKGNILERFSAQQFPDLHSELNLSSLELGDSALYFCASSVGGQAYEQYFGPGTRLTVT.

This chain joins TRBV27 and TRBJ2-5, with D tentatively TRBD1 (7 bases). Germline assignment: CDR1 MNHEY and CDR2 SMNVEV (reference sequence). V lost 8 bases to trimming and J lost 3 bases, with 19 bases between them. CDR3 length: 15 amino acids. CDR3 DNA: TGTGCCAGCGCGCGGGACAGCACTAGGAAAGAGACCCAGTACTTC. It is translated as CASARDSTRKETQYF.

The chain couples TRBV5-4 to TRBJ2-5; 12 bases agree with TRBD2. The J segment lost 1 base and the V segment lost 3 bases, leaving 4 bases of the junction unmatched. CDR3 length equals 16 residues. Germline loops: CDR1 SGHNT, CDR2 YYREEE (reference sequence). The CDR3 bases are TGTGCCAGCAGCTCAGCTAGCGGGGGGGGCCAAGAGACCCAGTACTTC. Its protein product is CASSSASGGGQETQYF.

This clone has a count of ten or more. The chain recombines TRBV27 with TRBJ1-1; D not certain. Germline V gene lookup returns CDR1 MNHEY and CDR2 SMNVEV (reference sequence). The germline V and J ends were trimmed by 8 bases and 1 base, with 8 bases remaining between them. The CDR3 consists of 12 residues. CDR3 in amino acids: CASGIENTEAFF. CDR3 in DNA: TGTGCCAGCGGTATAGAGAACACTGAAGCTTTCTTT.

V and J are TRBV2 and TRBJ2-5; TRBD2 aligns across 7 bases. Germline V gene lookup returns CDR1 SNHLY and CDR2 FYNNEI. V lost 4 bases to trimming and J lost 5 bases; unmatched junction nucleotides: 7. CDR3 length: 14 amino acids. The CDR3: CASSARREVETQYF. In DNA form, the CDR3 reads TGTGCCAGCAGTGCAAGACGGGAGGTGGAGACCCAGTACTTC.

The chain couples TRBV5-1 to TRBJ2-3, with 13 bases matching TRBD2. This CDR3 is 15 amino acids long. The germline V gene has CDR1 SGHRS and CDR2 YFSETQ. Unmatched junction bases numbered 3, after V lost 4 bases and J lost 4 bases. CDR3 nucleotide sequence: TGCGCCAGCAGCCGGACTAGCGGGAGTGCAGATACGCAGTATTTT. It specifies CASSRTSGSADTQYF.

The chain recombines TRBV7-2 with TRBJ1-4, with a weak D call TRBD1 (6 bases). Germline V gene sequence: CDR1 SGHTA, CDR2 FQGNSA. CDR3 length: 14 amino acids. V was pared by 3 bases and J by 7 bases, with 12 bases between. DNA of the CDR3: TGTGCCAGCAGCTTTGGGGGGGCAAGTGAAAAACTGTTTTTT. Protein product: CASSFGGASEKLFF.

CDR3 region: CASSSGGSNQPQHF. For the CDR3, the DNA is TGTGCCAGCAGCTCAGGGGGAAGCAATCAGCCCCAGCATTTT. This chain joins TRBV6-5 and TRBJ1-5; 7 positions match TRBD1. The CDR3 runs 14 residues. Germline CDR1 reads MNHEY; CDR2 reads SVGAGI. V was clipped by 6 bases and J by 1 base; unmatched bases: 3.

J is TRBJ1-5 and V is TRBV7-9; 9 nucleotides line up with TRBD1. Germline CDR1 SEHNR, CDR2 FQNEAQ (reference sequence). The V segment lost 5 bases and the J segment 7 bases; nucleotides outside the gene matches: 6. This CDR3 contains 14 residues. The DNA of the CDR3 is TGTGCCAGCAGCCGAGGGACAGGGATACAGCCCCAGCATTTT. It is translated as CASSRGTGIQPQHF.

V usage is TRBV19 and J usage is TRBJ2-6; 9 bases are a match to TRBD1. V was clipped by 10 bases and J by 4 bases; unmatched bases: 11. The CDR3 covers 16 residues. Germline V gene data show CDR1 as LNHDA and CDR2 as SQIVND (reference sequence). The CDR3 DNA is TGTGCCACCTATCCCGGGACAGGGAACGGGGCCAACGTCCTGACTTTC. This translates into CATYPGTGNGANVLTF.

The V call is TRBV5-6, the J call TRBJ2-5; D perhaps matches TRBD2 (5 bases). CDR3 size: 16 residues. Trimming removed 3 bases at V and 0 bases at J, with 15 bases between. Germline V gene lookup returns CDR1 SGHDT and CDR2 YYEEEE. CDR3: CASSYQGIGDQETQYF. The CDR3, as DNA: TGTGCCAGCAGCTACCAAGGGATCGGGGACCAAGAGACCCAGTACTTC.

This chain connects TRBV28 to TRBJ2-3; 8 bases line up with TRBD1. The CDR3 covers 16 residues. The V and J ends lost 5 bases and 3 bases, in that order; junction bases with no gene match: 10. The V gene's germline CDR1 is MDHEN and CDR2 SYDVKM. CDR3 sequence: CASSEQGEIRTDTQYF. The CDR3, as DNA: TGTGCCAGCAGTGAACAGGGGGAGATCAGGACAGATACGCAGTATTTT.

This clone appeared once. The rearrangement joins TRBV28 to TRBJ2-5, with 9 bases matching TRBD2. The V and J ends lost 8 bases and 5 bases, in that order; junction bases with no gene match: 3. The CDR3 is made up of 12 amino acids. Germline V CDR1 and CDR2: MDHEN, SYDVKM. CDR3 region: CASLAGLETQYF. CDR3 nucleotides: TGTGCCAGCCTAGCGGGGCTGGAGACCCAGTACTTC.

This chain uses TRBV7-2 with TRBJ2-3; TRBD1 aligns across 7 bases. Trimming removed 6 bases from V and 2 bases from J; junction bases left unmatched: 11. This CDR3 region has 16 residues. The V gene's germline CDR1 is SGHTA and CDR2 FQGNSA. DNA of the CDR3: TGTGCCAGCAGAAAGGGGGCCTTAGCTACCACAGATACGCAGTATTTT. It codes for CASRKGALATTDTQYF.

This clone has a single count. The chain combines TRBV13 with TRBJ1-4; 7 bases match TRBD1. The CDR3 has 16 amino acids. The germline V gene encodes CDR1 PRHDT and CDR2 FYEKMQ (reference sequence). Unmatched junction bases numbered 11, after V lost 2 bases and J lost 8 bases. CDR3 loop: CASSLYSAGGREKLFF. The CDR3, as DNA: TGTGCCAGCAGCTTATATTCCGCAGGGGGGCGGGAAAAACTGTTTTTT. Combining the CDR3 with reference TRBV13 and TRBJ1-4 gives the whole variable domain AAGVIQSPRHLIKEKRETATLKCYPIPRHDTVYWYQQGPGQDPQFLISFYEKMQSDKGSIPDRFSAQQFSDYHSELNMSSLELGDSALYFCASSLYSAGGREKLFFGSGTQLSVL.

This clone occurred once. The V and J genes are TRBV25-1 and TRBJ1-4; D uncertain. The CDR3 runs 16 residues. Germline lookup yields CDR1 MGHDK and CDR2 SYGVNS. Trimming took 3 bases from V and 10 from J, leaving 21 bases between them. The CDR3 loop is CASSDHSVTGGRKLFF. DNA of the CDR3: TGTGCCAGCAGTGATCATTCGGTGACGGGAGGGCGAAAACTGTTTTTT.